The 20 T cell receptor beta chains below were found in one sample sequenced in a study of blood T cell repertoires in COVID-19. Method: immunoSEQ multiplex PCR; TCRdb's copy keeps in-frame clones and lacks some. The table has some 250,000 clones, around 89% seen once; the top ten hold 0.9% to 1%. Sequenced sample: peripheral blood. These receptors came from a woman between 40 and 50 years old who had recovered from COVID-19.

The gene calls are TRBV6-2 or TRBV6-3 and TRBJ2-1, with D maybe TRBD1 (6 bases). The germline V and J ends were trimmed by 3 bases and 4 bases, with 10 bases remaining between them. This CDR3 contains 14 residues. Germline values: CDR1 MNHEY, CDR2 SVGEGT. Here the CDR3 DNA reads TGTGCCAGCAGTTATGGGCAGGGGTACAATGAGCAGTTCTTC. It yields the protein CASSYGQGYNEQFF.

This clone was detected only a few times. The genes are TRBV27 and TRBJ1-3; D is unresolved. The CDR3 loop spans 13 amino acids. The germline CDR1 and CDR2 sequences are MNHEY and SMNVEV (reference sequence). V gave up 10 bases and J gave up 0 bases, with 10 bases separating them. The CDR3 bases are TGTGCCACCAGGAGTTTCTCTGGAAACACCATATATTTT. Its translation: CATRSFSGNTIYF.

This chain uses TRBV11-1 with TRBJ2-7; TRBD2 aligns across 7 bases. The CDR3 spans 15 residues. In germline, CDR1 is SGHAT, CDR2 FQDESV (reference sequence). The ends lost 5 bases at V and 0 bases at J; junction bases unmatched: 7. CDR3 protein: CASSPRLAASYEQYF. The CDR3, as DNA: TGTGCCAGCAGCCCCCGGCTAGCGGCCTCCTACGAGCAGTACTTC.

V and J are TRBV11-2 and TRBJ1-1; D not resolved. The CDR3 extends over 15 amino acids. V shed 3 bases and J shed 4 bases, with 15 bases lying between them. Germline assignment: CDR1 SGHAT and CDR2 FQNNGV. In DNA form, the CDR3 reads TGTGCCAGCAGCTTTTCGGGTCTCCAGACCACTGAAGCTTTCTTT. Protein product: CASSFSGLQTTEAFF.

The CDR3 is CATSDTQEVSGIKTQYF. CDR3 bases: TGTGCCACCAGTGACACCCAGGAGGTTAGCGGGATAAAGACCCAGTACTTC. V and J are TRBV24-1 and TRBJ2-5, with 8 bases fitting TRBD2. Losses at the gene ends were 4 bases for V and 6 bases for J; bases not matched to a gene: 15. This CDR3 comprises 17 residues. Germline V CDR1 and CDR2: KGHDR, SFDVKD.

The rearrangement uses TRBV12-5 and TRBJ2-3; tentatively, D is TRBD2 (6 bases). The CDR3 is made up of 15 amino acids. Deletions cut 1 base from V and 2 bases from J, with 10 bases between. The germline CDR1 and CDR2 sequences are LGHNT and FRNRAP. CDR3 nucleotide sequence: TGTGCTAGTGGTTTGGACGGCGGGACCACAGATACGCAGTATTTT. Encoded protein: CASGLDGGTTDTQYF.

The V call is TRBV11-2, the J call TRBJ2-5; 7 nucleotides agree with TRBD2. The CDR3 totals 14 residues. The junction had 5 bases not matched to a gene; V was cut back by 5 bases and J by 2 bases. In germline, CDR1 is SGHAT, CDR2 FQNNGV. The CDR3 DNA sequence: TGTGCCAGCAGCCCCCCGGGACTACAAGAGACCCAGTACTTC. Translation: CASSPPGLQETQYF.

In DNA form, the CDR3 reads TGTGCCTGGAGTGGGAGGCGGGGTACTGAAGCTTTCTTT. Residues: CAWSGRRGTEAFF. V is TRBV30 and J is TRBJ1-1; D remains unclear. The CDR3 consists of 13 residues. The V end lost 1 base, the J end lost 5 bases, and 11 bases lay between the germline ends. Germline-derived CDR1 and CDR2 are GTSNPN and SVGIG (reference sequence). Combining the CDR3 with reference TRBV30 and TRBJ1-1 gives the whole variable domain SQTIHQWPATLVQPVGSPLSLECTVEGTSNPNLYWYRQAAGRGLQLLFYSVGIGQISSEVPQNLSASRPQDRQFILSSKKLLLSDSGFYLCAWSGRRGTEAFFGQGTRLTVV.

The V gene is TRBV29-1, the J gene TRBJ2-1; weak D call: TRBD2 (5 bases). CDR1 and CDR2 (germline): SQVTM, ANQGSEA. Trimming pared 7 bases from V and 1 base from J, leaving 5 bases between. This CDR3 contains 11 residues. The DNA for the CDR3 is TGCAGCGGAGGGTCCTACAATGAGCAGTTCTTC. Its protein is CSGGSYNEQFF.

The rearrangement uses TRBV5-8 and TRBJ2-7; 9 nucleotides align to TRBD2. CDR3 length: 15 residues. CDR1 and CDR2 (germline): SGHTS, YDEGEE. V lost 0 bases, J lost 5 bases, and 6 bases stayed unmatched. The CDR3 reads CASSLGAGGANEQYF. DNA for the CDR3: TGTGCCAGCAGCTTGGGAGCGGGAGGCGCGAACGAGCAGTACTTC.

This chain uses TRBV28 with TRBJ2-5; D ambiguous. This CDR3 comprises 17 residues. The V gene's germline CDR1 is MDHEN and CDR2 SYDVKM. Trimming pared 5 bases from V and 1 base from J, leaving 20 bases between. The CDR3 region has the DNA TGTGCCAGCAGTCCCCACTTTGCAGCGAGCCCCCAAGAGACCCAGTACTTC. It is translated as CASSPHFAASPQETQYF.

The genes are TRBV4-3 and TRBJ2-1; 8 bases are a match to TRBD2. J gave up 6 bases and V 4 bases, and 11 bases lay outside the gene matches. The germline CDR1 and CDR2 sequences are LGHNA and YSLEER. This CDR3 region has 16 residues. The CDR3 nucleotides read TGCGCCAGCAGCCCCGTTGGGCGGGAGGTAGGCAATGAGCAGTTCTTC. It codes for CASSPVGREVGNEQFF.

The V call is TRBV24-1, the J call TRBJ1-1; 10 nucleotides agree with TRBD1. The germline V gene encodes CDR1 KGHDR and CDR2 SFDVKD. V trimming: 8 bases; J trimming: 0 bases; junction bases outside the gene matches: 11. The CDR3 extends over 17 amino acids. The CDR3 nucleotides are TGTGCCACCACCCCCCCCCGGGACAGGGGCATGAACACTGAAGCTTTCTTT. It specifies CATTPPRDRGMNTEAFF.

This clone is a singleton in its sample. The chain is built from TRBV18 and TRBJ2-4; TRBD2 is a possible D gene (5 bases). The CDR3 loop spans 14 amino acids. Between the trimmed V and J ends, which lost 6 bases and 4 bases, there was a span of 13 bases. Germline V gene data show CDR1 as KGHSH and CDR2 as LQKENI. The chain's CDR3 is CASSPRPGKNIQYF. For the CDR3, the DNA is TGTGCCAGCTCCCCGCGGCCGGGGAAAAACATTCAGTACTTC. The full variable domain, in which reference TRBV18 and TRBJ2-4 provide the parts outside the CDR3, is NAGVMQNPRHLVRRRGQEARLRCSPMKGHSHVYWYRQLPEEGLKFMVYLQKENIIDESGMPKERFSAEFPKEGPSILRIQQVVRGDSAAYFCASSPRPGKNIQYFGAGTRLSVL.

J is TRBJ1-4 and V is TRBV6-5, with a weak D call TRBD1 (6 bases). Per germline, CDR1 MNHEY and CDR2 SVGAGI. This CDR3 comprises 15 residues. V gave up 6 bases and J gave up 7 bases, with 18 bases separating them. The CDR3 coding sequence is TGTGCCAGCAGGGGGGCGGGGGCGCCGGGTGAAAAACTGTTTTTT. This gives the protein CASRGAGAPGEKLFF.

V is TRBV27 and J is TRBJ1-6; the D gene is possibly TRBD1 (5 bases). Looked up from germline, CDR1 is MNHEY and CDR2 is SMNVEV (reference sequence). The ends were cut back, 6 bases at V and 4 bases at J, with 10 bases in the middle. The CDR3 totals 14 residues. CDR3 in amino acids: CASRTGEYNSPLHF. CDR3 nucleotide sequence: TGTGCCAGCAGAACGGGGGAGTATAATTCACCCCTCCACTTT.

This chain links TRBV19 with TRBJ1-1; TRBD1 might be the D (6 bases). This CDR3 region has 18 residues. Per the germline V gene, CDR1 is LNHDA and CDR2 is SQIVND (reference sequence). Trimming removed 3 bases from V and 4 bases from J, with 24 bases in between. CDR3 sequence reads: CASSMRPGGGGRSTEAFF. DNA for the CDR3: TGTGCCAGTAGTATGCGGCCCGGGGGGGGCGGACGGAGCACTGAAGCTTTCTTT.

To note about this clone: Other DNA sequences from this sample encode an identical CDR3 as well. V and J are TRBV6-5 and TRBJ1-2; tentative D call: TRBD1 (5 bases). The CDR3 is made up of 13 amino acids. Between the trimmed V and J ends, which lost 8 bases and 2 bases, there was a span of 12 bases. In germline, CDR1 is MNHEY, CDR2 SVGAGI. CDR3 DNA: TGTGCCAGCCGGCAGGGTGGGAACTATGGCTACACCTTC. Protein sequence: CASRQGGNYGYTF.

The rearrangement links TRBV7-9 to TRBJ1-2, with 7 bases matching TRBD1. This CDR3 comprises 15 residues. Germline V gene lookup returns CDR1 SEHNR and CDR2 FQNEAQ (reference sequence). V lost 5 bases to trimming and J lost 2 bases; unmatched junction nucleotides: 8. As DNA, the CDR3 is TGTGCCAGCAGCCCCGGGACAGCTCTCAACTATGGCTACACCTTC. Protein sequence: CASSPGTALNYGYTF.

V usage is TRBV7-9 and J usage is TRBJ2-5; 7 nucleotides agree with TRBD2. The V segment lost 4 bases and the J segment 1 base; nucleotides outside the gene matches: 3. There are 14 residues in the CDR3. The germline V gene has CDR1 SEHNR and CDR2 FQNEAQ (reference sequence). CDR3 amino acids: CASSSLAAQETQYF. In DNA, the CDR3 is TGTGCCAGCAGCTCCCTAGCGGCCCAAGAGACCCAGTACTTC.